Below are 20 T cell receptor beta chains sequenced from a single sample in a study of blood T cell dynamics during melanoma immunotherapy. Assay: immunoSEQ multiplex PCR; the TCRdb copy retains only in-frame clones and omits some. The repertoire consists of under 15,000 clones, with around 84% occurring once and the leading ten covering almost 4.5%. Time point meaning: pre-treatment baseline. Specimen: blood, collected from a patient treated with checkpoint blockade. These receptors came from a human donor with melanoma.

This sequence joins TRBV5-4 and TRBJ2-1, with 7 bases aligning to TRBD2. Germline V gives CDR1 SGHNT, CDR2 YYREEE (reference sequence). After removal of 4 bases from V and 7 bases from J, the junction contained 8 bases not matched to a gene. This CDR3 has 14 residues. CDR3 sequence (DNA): TGTGCCAGCAGCCGCGGGGGAGGAGGGAATGAGCAGTTCTTC. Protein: CASSRGGGGNEQFF.

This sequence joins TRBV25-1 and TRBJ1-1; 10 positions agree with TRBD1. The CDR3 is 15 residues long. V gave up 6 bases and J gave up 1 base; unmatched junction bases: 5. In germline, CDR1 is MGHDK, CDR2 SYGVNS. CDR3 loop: CASRPGDRGNTEAFF. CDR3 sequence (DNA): TGTGCCAGCAGACCTGGGGACAGGGGGAACACTGAAGCTTTCTTT.

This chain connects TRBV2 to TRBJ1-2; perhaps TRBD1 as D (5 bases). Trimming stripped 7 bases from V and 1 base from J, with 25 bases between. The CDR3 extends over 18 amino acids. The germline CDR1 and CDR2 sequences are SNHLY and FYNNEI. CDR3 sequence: CASISQGLTGLLNYGYTF. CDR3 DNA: TGTGCCAGCATCTCACAAGGATTAACAGGACTTCTTAACTATGGCTACACCTTC.

Here the CDR3 reads CASSPQGVQGYTF. The CDR3 coding sequence is TGCGCCAGCAGCCCGCAGGGGGTACAGGGCTACACCTTC. The chain combines TRBV4-1 with TRBJ1-2; 7 nucleotides agree with TRBD1. J gave up 8 bases and V 4 bases, and 7 bases lay outside the gene matches. Germline V gives CDR1 MGHRA, CDR2 YSYEKL. The CDR3 spans 13 residues.

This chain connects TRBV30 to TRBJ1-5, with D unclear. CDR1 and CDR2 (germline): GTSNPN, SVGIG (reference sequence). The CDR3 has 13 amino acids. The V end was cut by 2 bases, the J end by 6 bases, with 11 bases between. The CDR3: CAWSNGGGQPQHF. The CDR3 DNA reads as TGTGCCTGGAGTAATGGTGGAGGTCAGCCCCAGCATTTT.

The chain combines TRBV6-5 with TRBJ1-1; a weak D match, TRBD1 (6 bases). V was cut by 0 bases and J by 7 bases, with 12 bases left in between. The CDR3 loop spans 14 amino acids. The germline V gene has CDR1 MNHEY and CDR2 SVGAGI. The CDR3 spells CASSYSGGLGEAFF. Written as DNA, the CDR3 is TGTGCCAGCAGTTACTCGGGGGGCCTGGGTGAAGCTTTCTTT.

The CDR3 sequence: CASSPGPAWEQYF. For the CDR3, the DNA is TGTGCCAGCAGCCCCGGGCCAGCGTGGGAGCAGTACTTC. The rearrangement links TRBV7-9 to TRBJ2-5, with D possibly TRBD2 on 5 matching bases. Between the trimmed V and J ends, which lost 5 bases and 11 bases, there was a span of 18 bases. Per the germline V gene, CDR1 is SEHNR and CDR2 is FQNEAQ (reference sequence). The CDR3 consists of 13 residues.

The CDR3 nucleotides read TGTGCCAGTAGTATGGGAGGGGTGATCACAGATACGCAGTATTTT. This translates into CASSMGGVITDTQYF. The rearrangement joins TRBV19 to TRBJ2-3; 7 bases fit TRBD2. V shed 3 bases, J shed 2 bases, and the junction held 5 bases outside the gene matches. The CDR3 contains 15 residues. Per the germline V gene, CDR1 is LNHDA and CDR2 is SQIVND (reference sequence).

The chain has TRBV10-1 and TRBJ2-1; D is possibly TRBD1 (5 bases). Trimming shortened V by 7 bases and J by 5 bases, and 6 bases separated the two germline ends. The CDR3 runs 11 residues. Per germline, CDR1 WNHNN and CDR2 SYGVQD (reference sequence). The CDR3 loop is CASKQDNEQFF. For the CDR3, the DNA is TGCGCCAGCAAACAGGACAATGAGCAGTTCTTC.

CDR3 protein: CATSRGLSVAGELHEQYF. The CDR3 nucleotides are TGTGCCACCAGCAGAGGTCTATCAGTGGCGGGAGAACTCCACGAGCAGTACTTC. V usage is TRBV15 and J usage is TRBJ2-7; 7 bases agree with TRBD2. Trimming removed 1 base from V and 5 bases from J; junction bases left unmatched: 17. CDR1 is LNHNV, CDR2 YYDKDF, per germline (reference sequence). The CDR3 covers 18 residues.

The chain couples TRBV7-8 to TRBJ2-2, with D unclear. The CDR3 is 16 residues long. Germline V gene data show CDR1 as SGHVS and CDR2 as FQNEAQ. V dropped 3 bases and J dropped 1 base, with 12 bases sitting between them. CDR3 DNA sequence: TGTGCCAGCAGCTTTGCCCTTCCCGTGAACACCGGGGAGCTGTTTTTT. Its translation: CASSFALPVNTGELFF.

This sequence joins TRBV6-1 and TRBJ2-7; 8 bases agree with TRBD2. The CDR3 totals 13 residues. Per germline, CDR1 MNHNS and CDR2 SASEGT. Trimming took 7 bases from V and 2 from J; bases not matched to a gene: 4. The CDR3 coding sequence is TGTGCCAGCACGGCGGGGGGCACCTACGAGCAGTACTTC. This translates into CASTAGGTYEQYF.

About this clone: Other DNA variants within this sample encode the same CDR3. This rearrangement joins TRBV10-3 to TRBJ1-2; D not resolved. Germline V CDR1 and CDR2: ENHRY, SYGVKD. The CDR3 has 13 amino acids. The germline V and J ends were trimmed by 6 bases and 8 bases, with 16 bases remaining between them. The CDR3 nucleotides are TGTGCCATCAGGGACCAAGGACCCGCGGGCTACACCTTC. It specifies CAIRDQGPAGYTF.

The CDR3 region is CASSTPRGAREKLFF. Here the CDR3 DNA reads TGTGCCAGTAGTACCCCCAGGGGGGCGCGCGAAAAACTGTTTTTT. The J gene is TRBJ1-4, the V gene TRBV19, with 7 bases matching TRBD1. The CDR3 is 15 amino acids. Germline trimming cut 4 bases from V and 8 bases from J; bases unmatched to any gene: 10. Germline lookup yields CDR1 LNHDA and CDR2 SQIVND (reference sequence).

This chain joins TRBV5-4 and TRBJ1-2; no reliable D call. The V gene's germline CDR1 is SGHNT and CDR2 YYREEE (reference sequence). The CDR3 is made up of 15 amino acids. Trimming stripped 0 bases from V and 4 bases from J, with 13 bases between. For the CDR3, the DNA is TGTGCCAGCAGCTTGGTGGGGTTTGACCCCTATGGCTACACCTTC. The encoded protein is CASSLVGFDPYGYTF.

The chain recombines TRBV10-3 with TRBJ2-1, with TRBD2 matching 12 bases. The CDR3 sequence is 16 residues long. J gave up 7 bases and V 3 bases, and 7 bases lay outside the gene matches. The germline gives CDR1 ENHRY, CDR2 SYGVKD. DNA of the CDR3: TGTGCCATCAGTGATCCCGGGACTAGCGGGCCAAATGAGCAGTTCTTC. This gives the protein CAISDPGTSGPNEQFF.

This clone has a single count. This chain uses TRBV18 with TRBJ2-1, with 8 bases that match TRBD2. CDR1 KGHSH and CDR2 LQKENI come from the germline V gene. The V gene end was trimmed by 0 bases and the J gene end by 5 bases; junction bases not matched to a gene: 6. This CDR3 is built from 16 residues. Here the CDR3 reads CASSPPSGGVNNEQFF. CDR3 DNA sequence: TGTGCCAGCTCACCACCGAGCGGGGGCGTTAACAATGAGCAGTTCTTC.

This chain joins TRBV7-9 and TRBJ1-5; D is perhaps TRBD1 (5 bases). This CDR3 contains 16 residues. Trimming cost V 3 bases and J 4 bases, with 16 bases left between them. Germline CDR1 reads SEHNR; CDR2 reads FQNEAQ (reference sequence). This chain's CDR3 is CASSFFSRGQNQPQHF. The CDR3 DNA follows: TGTGCCAGCAGCTTTTTTTCTAGGGGCCAGAATCAGCCCCAGCATTTT.

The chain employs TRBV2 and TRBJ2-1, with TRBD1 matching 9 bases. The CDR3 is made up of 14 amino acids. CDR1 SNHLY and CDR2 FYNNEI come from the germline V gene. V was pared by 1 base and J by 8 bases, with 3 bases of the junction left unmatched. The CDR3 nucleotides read TGTGCCAGCAGTGAAGGGGACAGGGCCCATGAGCAGTTCTTC. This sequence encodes CASSEGDRAHEQFF.

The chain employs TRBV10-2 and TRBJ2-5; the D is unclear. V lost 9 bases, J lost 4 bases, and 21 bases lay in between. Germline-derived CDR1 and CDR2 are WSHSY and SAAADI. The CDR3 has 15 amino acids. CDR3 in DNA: TGCGCCAGTGTAGGGCCAGGAAGGACCCCAGAGACCCAGTACTTC. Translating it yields CASVGPGRTPETQYF.